This T cell receptor beta chain stems from a study of blood T cell repertoires in COVID-19. Per the study methods: Nucleated cell number was recorded as an estimate derived from reference gene primer amplification. Sequenced by immunoSEQ multiplex PCR; TCRdb stores in-frame clones only, minus some. Clone size and the V and J calls come from that table; the DNA yielded D and trimming. The sample includes 30,000 to 40,000 clones, roughly four fifths seen only once; the top ten take approximately 3.6%. The CDR3 consists of 14 residues. V lost 6 bases to trimming and J lost 7 bases, with 16 bases between them. The V gene's germline CDR1 is LNHDA and CDR2 SQIVND (reference sequence). This clone was seen only once.

The chain joins TRBV19 to TRBJ1-5, with D perhaps TRBD1 (5 bases). What was sequenced was peripheral blood. The sequence was obtained from a man aged 50 to 60 with acute or convalescent COVID-19. The CDR3 coding sequence is TGTGCCAGTAGCCCCAGGCAGGGCCTCCAGCCCCAGCATTTT. It encodes CASSPRQGLQPQHF.